The present T cell receptor (beta chain) was sequenced within a study of T cell repertoires in cytomegalovirus infection. Study-level information: Indications came from public TCR beta signatures; they pointed to CMV infection and to a matching HLA type. Study-level points and caveats: The ex vivo response was dominated by HLA-C-restricted CMV-specific TCR beta clonotypes. Public TCR beta family frequency separated CMV-and-HLA carriers, including in an independent cohort.

TCRdb analysed the reads with MiXCR anew, one entry per CDR3 protein. Of about 130,000 distinct CDR3 sequences detected, approximately 9.2% appear once; the ten largest clones hold about 9.5%. The sample holds a few counts of this clonotype. Its target is not known. In germline, CDR1 is DFQATT, CDR2 SNEGSKA (reference sequence). V lost 2 bases, J lost 4 bases, and 6 bases stayed unmatched. The length of the CDR3 is 14 residues. The receptor comes from a human donor in good health (CMV status not recorded). Some clones in this sample may be carry-over from other donors' samples. This chain uses TRBV20-1 with TRBJ1-1; 8 nucleotides line up with TRBD1. Source material: PBMCs. The CDR3 reads CSARLGQGSTEAFF. The CDR3 DNA follows: TGCAGTGCTAGATTAGGACAGGGAAGCACTGAAGCTTTCTTT.